These 10 T cell receptor beta chains share one sample of origin, sequenced in a study of OX40 agonist ivuxolimab in advanced cancers. Library construction relied on the immunoSEQ multiplex PCR assay. The table was pulled from immuneACCESS by TCRdb, which kept in-frame rearrangements only. Such tables lose some clones; where checked, under half of the loss comes from unresolved V genes, and the rest has no known cause. In this sample the table shows more than 75,000 clones, approximately 80% of which occur a single time. 4.5% to 6% of the sample rests with the top ten. Source: CD4+ or CD8+ T cells sorted from blood, taken in a trial of the OX40 agonist ivuxolimab. The receptors were sampled from an adult with an advanced solid tumor such as melanoma, head and neck, liver or kidney cancer.

The chain carries TRBV4-1 and TRBJ1-1; no clear D gene. The CDR3 consists of 13 residues. From germline, CDR1 is MGHRA and CDR2 YSYEKL. Trimming stripped 3 bases from V and 7 bases from J, with 12 bases between. The CDR3 DNA sequence: TGCGCCAGCAGCCACCAGAGCGAGGGTGAAGCTTTCTTT. This gives the protein CASSHQSEGEAFF.

The chain is built from TRBV7-6 and TRBJ1-1; unclear D gene. There are 13 residues in the CDR3. Looked up from germline, CDR1 is SGHVS and CDR2 is FNYEAQ. The V end was cut by 8 bases, the J end by 4 bases, with 14 bases between. CDR3 DNA: TGTGCCAGCGGGATGGGAGAAGGCACTGAAGCTTTCTTT. Amino acid sequence: CASGMGEGTEAFF.

This sequence joins TRBV21-1 and TRBJ1-2. TRBV21-1 is recorded as a pseudogene. This CDR3 is 14 amino acids long. In nucleotides, the CDR3 is TGTGCCAGCAGCAAAGAGACCGGTGTCTATGGCTACACCTTC. Translation gives CASSKETGVYGYTF.

This chain links TRBV5-1 with TRBJ1-2; D remains unclear. The CDR3 is 13 residues long. Germline CDR1 is SGHRS and CDR2 is YFSETQ. Deletions cut 4 bases from V and 7 bases from J, with 14 bases between. This chain's CDR3 is CASSSTVGRGYTF. CDR3 DNA sequence: TGCGCCAGCAGCAGCACAGTCGGGCGTGGCTACACCTTC.

V usage is TRBV18 and J usage is TRBJ2-7; D possibly corresponds to TRBD1 (6 bases). Germline CDR1 is KGHSH and CDR2 is LQKENI. The germline V and J ends were trimmed by 2 bases and 3 bases, with 11 bases remaining between them. This CDR3 is 14 amino acids long. CDR3 in DNA: TGTGCCAGCTCACCAGACAGGCCCCACTACGAGCAGTACTTC. It is translated as CASSPDRPHYEQYF.

The rearrangement uses TRBV15 and TRBJ2-2; 8 bases align to TRBD2. Looked up from germline, CDR1 is LNHNV and CDR2 is YYDKDF (reference sequence). The V segment lost 4 bases and the J segment 1 base; nucleotides outside the gene matches: 8. The CDR3 totals 17 residues. The CDR3 reads CATSNRRSGGNTGELFF. CDR3 DNA sequence: TGTGCCACCAGCAACCGCCGAAGCGGGGGGAACACCGGGGAGCTGTTTTTT.

The CDR3 region has the DNA TGTGCCAGCAGTGAATGGGGAAGCGGGGAGCTGTTTTTT. Translating it yields CASSEWGSGELFF. The chain joins TRBV6-1 to TRBJ2-2, with no clear D. V was shortened by 2 bases and J by 7 bases, with 8 bases between the two germline ends. The CDR3 runs to 13 residues. CDR1 is MNHNS and CDR2 is SASEGT in the germline V gene.

The J gene is TRBJ1-2, the V gene TRBV15, with 8 bases fitting TRBD1. CDR1 is LNHNV and CDR2 is YYDKDF in the germline V gene (reference sequence). Trimming removed 0 bases from V and 4 bases from J; junction bases left unmatched: 4. This CDR3 spans 15 amino acids. The CDR3 reads CATSREQGVSYGYTF. Here the CDR3 DNA reads TGTGCCACCAGCAGAGAACAGGGGGTTAGCTATGGCTACACCTTC.

This sequence joins TRBV23-1 and TRBJ2-7, with 9 bases matching TRBD2. TRBV23-1 has ORF status, its function being uncertain. The J segment lost 7 bases and the V segment lost 7 bases, leaving 14 bases of the junction unmatched. The CDR3 covers 15 residues. The CDR3 nucleotides are TGCGCCAGCATTTTATGTCGGACTAGCGTCAGAGAGCAGTACTTC. Translation gives CASILCRTSVREQYF.

V and J are TRBV11-1 and TRBJ2-7, with TRBD2 identical over 7 bases. The CDR3 has 14 residues. The V gene's germline CDR1 is SGHAT and CDR2 FQDESV (reference sequence). V shed 3 bases and J 4 bases; nucleotides not matched to a gene: 6. DNA of the CDR3: TGTGCCAGCAGCTTGGGAGGGCCGGGATACGAGCAGTACTTC. Translation: CASSLGGPGYEQYF.